These T cell receptor beta chains were read from a single sample in a study of blood T cell repertoires in COVID-19. Method: immunoSEQ multiplex PCR; TCRdb's copy keeps in-frame clones and lacks some. Of more than 300,000 clones listed, under 95% are singletons. Sequencing was done on a sample of peripheral blood. The receptors derive from a woman between 18 and 29 years old who had recovered from COVID-19. Each CDR3 is given with its conserved first and last residue. The order of the fields is V gene, clone size, J gene, D gene, CDR3 DNA, CDR3 protein. A D gene is named only where the DNA matches it firmly. Where a row states a size, it is once, few, many or the class of an expanded clone; other rows omit it.

TRBV19	NA	TRBJ1-1	NA	TGTGCCAGTAGTCGGGATGGGGACACTGAAGCTTTCTTT	CASSRDGDTEAFF
TRBV7-9	NA	TRBJ2-3	TRBD2	TGTGCCAGCAGCCAAGGGACTAGCGGCACAGATACGCAGTATTTT	CASSQGTSGTDTQYF
TRBV7-8	NA	TRBJ1-2	NA	TGTGCCAGCAGCTTAAGCCGGGAGGCGGGTGGCTACACCTTC	CASSLSREAGGYTF
TRBV7-9	NA	TRBJ2-5	NA	TGTGCCAGCAGCTTAAATCTCGGGGGAGAGACCCAGTACTTC	CASSLNLGGETQYF
TRBV11-2	NA	TRBJ1-1	NA	TGTGCCAGCAGCCCAGGGCCTTACACTGAAGCTTTCTTT	CASSPGPYTEAFF
TRBV25-1	NA	TRBJ2-1	NA	TGTGCCAGCAGTGAACCCTGGGTTACAGGGAATGAGCAGTTCTTC	CASSEPWVTGNEQFF
TRBV5-1	NA	TRBJ2-2	TRBD2	TGCGCCAGCAGCTTGGATGGGGCGGGAGGGCCGGACGGGGAGCTGTTTTTT	CASSLDGAGGPDGELFF
TRBV6-4	once	TRBJ1-1	NA	TGTGCCAGCAGTGAGGAACAGGGTTCTGAAGCTTTCTTT	CASSEEQGSEAFF
TRBV28	NA	TRBJ1-2	NA	TGTGCCAGCAGTTTTAGAAGCTATGGCTACACCTTC	CASSFRSYGYTF
TRBV7-2	NA	TRBJ1-2	NA	TGTGCCAGCAGCTTATTGGTTTGGGCAGGGGCACTTCTTGGCTACACCTTC	CASSLLVWAGALLGYTF
TRBV30	NA	TRBJ2-3	NA	TGTGCCTGGAGTGTACGGGTTAGCGGAACAGATACGCAGTATTTT	CAWSVRVSGTDTQYF
TRBV24-1	NA	TRBJ2-3	NA	TGTGCCACCAGTGCGGCAGGCCACACAGATACGCAGTATTTT	CATSAAGHTDTQYF
TRBV2	NA	TRBJ1-5	NA	TGTGCCAGCAGTGAAGCGGGAGGCATAAATCAGCCCCAGCATTTT	CASSEAGGINQPQHF
TRBV18	NA	TRBJ2-5	TRBD1	TGTGCCAGCTCACCGGACAGGGAGGAGACCCAGTACTTC	CASSPDREETQYF
TRBV5-1	NA	TRBJ2-1	TRBD2	TGCGCCAGCAGCGTGCCTAGCGGGAGCTCCTACAATGAGCAGTTCTTC	CASSVPSGSSYNEQFF
TRBV7-2	NA	TRBJ2-3	TRBD2	TGTGCCAGCAGCGACCACCTGAGCGGGAGGAGAGATACGCAGTATTTT	CASSDHLSGRRDTQYF
TRBV29-1	NA	TRBJ2-1	TRBD1	TGCAGCCCAGTGACAGGGGACAATGAGCAGTTCTTC	CSPVTGDNEQFF
TRBV4-1	NA	TRBJ2-1	NA	TGCGCCAGCAGCCAGAGGGGGCTAGCGTCGAGGGGTCGTGAGCAGTTCTTC	CASSQRGLASRGREQFF
TRBV6-2/TRBV6-3	NA	TRBJ1-1	TRBD1	TGTGCCAGCAGTTACTCCAGGGGGCTAGGTGAAGCTTTCTTT	CASSYSRGLGEAFF
TRBV28	NA	TRBJ1-4	TRBD1	TGTGCCAGCAGAACGACAGGGGGACCGGAAAAACTGTTTTTT	CASRTTGGPEKLFF
TRBV11-3	NA	TRBJ2-2	NA	TGTGCCAGCAGCTCCCCGGGCACCGGGGAGCTGTTTTTT	CASSSPGTGELFF
TRBV18	NA	TRBJ2-1	NA	TGTGCCAGCTCACCACGTTCGGGAGCTTCCTACAATGAGCAGTTCTTC	CASSPRSGASYNEQFF
TRBV27	NA	TRBJ2-6	NA	TGTGCCAGCAGTTTCAGGCACACTGGGGCCAACGTCCTGACTTTC	CASSFRHTGANVLTF
TRBV7-2	few	TRBJ2-1	TRBD2	TGTGCCAGCAGCGAAAGCGGGAGTTCCTACAATGAGCAGTTCTTC	CASSESGSSYNEQFF
TRBV3-1/TRBV3-2	NA	TRBJ2-3	NA	TGTGCCAGCAGCCCTGGGCCGATTAGCACAGATACGCAGTATTTT	CASSPGPISTDTQYF
TRBV6-2/TRBV6-3	NA	TRBJ2-3	NA	TGTGCCAGCAGCTTAGGACTGGTCACAGATACGCAGTATTTT	CASSLGLVTDTQYF
TRBV30	NA	TRBJ1-2	TRBD1	TGTGCCTGGCGAGAGGACAGGGACTATGGCTACACCTTC	CAWREDRDYGYTF
TRBV7-6	NA	TRBJ1-1	NA	TGTGCCAGCAGCGTAACGAGCCCCGGGAGAACGTCGTCTGAAGCTTTCTTT	CASSVTSPGRTSSEAFF
TRBV5-1	NA	TRBJ2-3	TRBD2	TGCGCCAGCAGTAAGCGGGAGGGCCGCACAGATACGCAGTATTTT	CASSKREGRTDTQYF
TRBV6-6	NA	TRBJ1-1	NA	TGTGCCAGCAGACAGTACCCAGGGGCTGAAGCTTTCTTT	CASRQYPGAEAFF
TRBV6-2/TRBV6-3	NA	TRBJ1-5	TRBD1	TGTGCCAGCAGCAAAAGGGGGCAGGGGAGCAATCAGCCCCAGCATTTT	CASSKRGQGSNQPQHF
TRBV12-3/TRBV12-4	once	TRBJ1-5	TRBD1	TGTGCCAGCAGTGAGGACAGGGGTCAGCCCCAGCATTTT	CASSEDRGQPQHF
TRBV5-5	once	TRBJ1-1	NA	TGTGCCAGCCCGAAGGAGACAGGAAGGGACACTGAAGCTTTCTTT	CASPKETGRDTEAFF
TRBV9	once	TRBJ1-2	TRBD1	TGTGCCAGCAGGAGATCGACAGGGGCGATCTATGGCTACACCTTC	CASRRSTGAIYGYTF
TRBV4-1	NA	TRBJ2-1	TRBD2	TGCGCCAGCAGCCAAGATCTCCTAGCGGGAGGTTACAATGAGCAGTTCTTC	CASSQDLLAGGYNEQFF
TRBV5-1	NA	TRBJ2-1	TRBD2	TGCGCCAGCAGCTTGGCCCTAGCGGGAGAGAATGAGCAGTTCTTC	CASSLALAGENEQFF
TRBV18	NA	TRBJ2-2	NA	TGTGCCAGCTCACCGCTCCAGGGGACCGGGGAGCTGTTTTTT	CASSPLQGTGELFF
TRBV20-1	few	TRBJ1-2	NA	TGCAGTGCCCAGGGCAACTATGGCTACACCTTC	CSAQGNYGYTF
TRBV7-2	NA	TRBJ2-2	TRBD2	TGTGCCAGCAGCTTAAGGCTAGCGGGAGGGCCTATCACCGGGGAGCTGTTTTTT	CASSLRLAGGPITGELFF
TRBV11-2	few	TRBJ2-1	TRBD2	TGTGCCAGCAGCCCCTTAGCGGGAGTAGGCCGCCACAATGAGCAGTTCTTC	CASSPLAGVGRHNEQFF
TRBV2	NA	TRBJ2-3	TRBD2	TGTGCCAGCAGTGTAATAGCGGGAGCGGGAGATACGCAGTATTTT	CASSVIAGAGDTQYF
TRBV29-1	NA	TRBJ1-1	NA	TGCAGCGCACAAGGACTGATGAACACTGAAGCTTTCTTT	CSAQGLMNTEAFF
TRBV27	NA	TRBJ2-3	NA	TGTGCCAGCAGTCTCGGGGTGATGACAGATACGCAGTATTTT	CASSLGVMTDTQYF
TRBV19	NA	TRBJ1-5	TRBD1	TGTGCCAGTAGCCCACAGGGGTCGGGTCAGCCCCAGCATTTT	CASSPQGSGQPQHF
TRBV7-2	NA	TRBJ2-1	TRBD2	TGTGCCAGCAGCTTAGATCTCCGGACTAGGCACAATGAGCAGTTCTTC	CASSLDLRTRHNEQFF
TRBV4-3	NA	TRBJ2-3	TRBD1	TGCGCCAGCAGCCAAGATTTAACAGGGGCTTCTTCAGATACGCAGTATTTT	CASSQDLTGASSDTQYF
TRBV4-3	NA	TRBJ2-3	TRBD2	TGCGCCAGCAGCCGTTTTCAGAGAGCGGGAATCACAGATACGCAGTATTTT	CASSRFQRAGITDTQYF
TRBV6-6	NA	TRBJ2-1	NA	TGTGCCAGCACGCCGACAGACAGCCCCTACAATGAGCAGTTCTTC	CASTPTDSPYNEQFF
TRBV5-4	once	TRBJ2-6	TRBD1	TGTGCCAGCAGCTTCGGACAGGGGGTCTTTTTCTCTGGGGCCAACGTCCTGACTTTC	CASSFGQGVFFSGANVLTF
TRBV11-3	NA	TRBJ1-2	NA	TGTGCCAGCAGGGCAGGGGCGAACTATGGCTACACCTTC	CASRAGANYGYTF
TRBV11-2	NA	TRBJ1-2	NA	TGTGCCAGCAGCTTAGATGCCGCGGGCTACACCTTC	CASSLDAAGYTF
TRBV3-1/TRBV3-2	NA	TRBJ1-2	TRBD1	TGTGCCAGCAGCCAAGAGATCCCGGGACAGGGGTCGGATGGCTACACCTTC	CASSQEIPGQGSDGYTF
TRBV19	NA	TRBJ2-1	TRBD2	TGTGCCAGTAGTATGGGACTAGCGGGAGGGACCGATGAGCAGTTCTTC	CASSMGLAGGTDEQFF
TRBV14	NA	TRBJ2-1	NA	TGTGCCAGCAGCCAATTGGCCGATGAGCAGTTCTTC	CASSQLADEQFF
TRBV16	once	TRBJ2-1	TRBD2	TGTGCCAGCAGCTCCCTCAGGGGAGCGGGAGGGAATGAGCAGTTCTTC	CASSSLRGAGGNEQFF